Following are 8 T cell receptor beta chains from one sample sequenced in a study of CD8 T cells in ankylosing spondylitis. TCRdb re-called the 5' RACE reads with MiXCR, one entry per CDR3 protein. This table holds 200,000 to 300,000 distinct CDR3 sequences, over 30% found once. Sequenced sample: blood, either unsorted or a sorted T cell fraction (not recorded which). The receptors come from a male donor with ankylosing spondylitis or in good health (not recorded which).

The sample holds a few counts of this clonotype. The chain joins TRBV20-1 to TRBJ2-7, with no clear D. Trimming left V 3 bases short and J 3 bases short, with 15 bases between. Germline loops: CDR1 DFQATT, CDR2 SNEGSKA (reference sequence). CDR3 length: 14 residues. For the CDR3, the DNA is TGCAGTGCTAGCTTTGTAGGGCATATCTACGAGCAGTACTTC. Protein: CSASFVGHIYEQYF.

Only a few counts were recorded for this clonotype. The chain links TRBV20-1 to TRBJ2-5; 12 nucleotides line up with TRBD2. The CDR3 contains 14 residues. CDR1 and CDR2 from the germline V gene are DFQATT and SNEGSKA (reference sequence). The trim removed 5 bases at V and 7 bases at J, leaving 8 bases unmatched. CDR3 in amino acids: CSAPTSGGPRTQYF. CDR3 DNA sequence: TGCAGTGCTCCGACTAGCGGGGGTCCACGGACCCAGTACTTC.

The chain employs TRBV7-2 and TRBJ2-7, with unresolved D. This CDR3 comprises 15 residues. The V gene lost 6 bases and the J gene lost 3 bases, with 18 bases spanning the gap. Per germline, CDR1 SGHTA and CDR2 FQGNSA. The CDR3 DNA reads as TGTGCCAGCAGGGAAGACCCGACGGCCCACTACGAGCAGTACTTC. This sequence encodes CASREDPTAHYEQYF.

This clonotype was seen only a few times. The chain recombines TRBV12-3 or TRBV12-4 with TRBJ2-3; no clear D. Trimming pared 5 bases from V and 6 bases from J, leaving 9 bases between. The CDR3 loop spans 12 amino acids. In nucleotides, the CDR3 is TGTGCCAGCAGTCCAAGTCTGGATACGCAGTATTTT. Protein: CASSPSLDTQYF.

In its sample, this clonotype was seen once. The V and J genes are TRBV6-1 and TRBJ2-3; 8 bases align to TRBD2. Germline assignment: CDR1 MNHNS and CDR2 SASEGT. Trimming removed 6 bases from V and 3 bases from J; junction bases left unmatched: 14. The CDR3 runs to 17 residues. The CDR3 bases are TGTGCCAGCAGATCCGGGAGGGGGGCAATTGAGACAGATACGCAGTATTTT. Its protein is CASRSGRGAIETDTQYF.

This clonotype was found a few times. This chain uses TRBV6-1 with TRBJ2-7; 7 bases are a match to TRBD1. This CDR3 is built from 15 residues. The junction had 12 bases not matched to a gene; V was cut back by 6 bases and J by 4 bases. Looked up from germline, CDR1 is MNHNS and CDR2 is SASEGT. CDR3 DNA: TGTGCCAGCAGCGCGTCGACAGGGAAGTCGTACGAGCAGTACTTC. This encodes CASSASTGKSYEQYF.

The J gene is TRBJ2-1, the V gene TRBV9; D may correspond to TRBD1 or TRBD2 (5 bases each). CDR3 length: 14 amino acids. The germline V and J ends were trimmed by 0 bases and 7 bases, with 11 bases remaining between them. Germline V gene lookup returns CDR1 SGDLS and CDR2 YYNGEE. CDR3 sequence: CASSVASWGNEQFF. The CDR3 DNA follows: TGTGCCAGCAGCGTAGCGAGTTGGGGGAATGAGCAGTTCTTC.

This chain joins TRBV20-1 and TRBJ2-3, with a possible D match to TRBD2 (6 bases). This CDR3 contains 16 residues. V lost 1 base to trimming and J lost 1 base, with 15 bases between them. Germline CDR1 DFQATT, CDR2 SNEGSKA (reference sequence). CDR3 bases: TGCAGTGCTAGAGCCGGGTGGGGGGTCGGCACAGATACGCAGTATTTT. This encodes CSARAGWGVGTDTQYF.